This T cell receptor beta chain was captured in a study of post-analysis software for immune sequencing data. Many counts were recorded for this clonotype. Unique-molecular-identifier-tagged TCR beta cDNA libraries were used. In TCRdb, the PCR reads were re-called with MiXCR into one record per CDR3 protein. The sample carries roughly 160,000 distinct CDR3 sequences, around 36% recorded once. The germline CDR1 and CDR2 sequences are SGHRS and YFSETQ. The CDR3 loop spans 13 amino acids. V was trimmed by 5 bases and J by 2 bases, leaving 10 bases between them. The rearrangement links TRBV5-1 to TRBJ2-5; no definite D call. The sample consisted of blood, taken after autologous hematopoietic stem cell transplantation. The sequence derives from a girl aged 5-17 years with multiple sclerosis. As DNA, the CDR3 is TGCGCCAGCAGTTGGTCTAGTCAAGAGACCCAGTACTTC. Amino acid sequence: CASSWSSQETQYF.